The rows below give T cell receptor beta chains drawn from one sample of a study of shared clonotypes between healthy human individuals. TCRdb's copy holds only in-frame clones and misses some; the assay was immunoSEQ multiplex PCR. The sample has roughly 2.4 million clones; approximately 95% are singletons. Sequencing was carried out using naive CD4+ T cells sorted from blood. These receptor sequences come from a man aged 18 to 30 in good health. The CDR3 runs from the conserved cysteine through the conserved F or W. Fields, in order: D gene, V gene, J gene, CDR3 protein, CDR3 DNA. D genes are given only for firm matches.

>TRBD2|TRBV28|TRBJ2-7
CASRGTSRSGQYF
TGTGCCAGCAGGGGGACTAGCCGGTCGGGGCAGTACTTC
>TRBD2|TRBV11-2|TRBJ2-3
CASSYLAGSTDTQYF
TGTGCCAGCAGCTATCTAGCGGGAAGCACAGATACGCAGTATTTT
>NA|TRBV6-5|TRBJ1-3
CASMHREAGNTIYF
TGTGCCAGCATGCACAGGGAGGCTGGAAACACCATATATTTT
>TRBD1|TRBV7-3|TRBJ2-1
CASSLRTGWGDEQFF
TGTGCCAGCAGCCTCAGGACAGGGTGGGGCGATGAGCAGTTCTTC
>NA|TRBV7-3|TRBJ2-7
CASSLSPGYEQYF
TGTGCCAGCAGCTTATCTCCCGGGTACGAGCAGTACTTC
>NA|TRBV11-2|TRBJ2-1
CASRRVNNEQFF
TGTGCCAGCCGCCGCGTTAACAATGAGCAGTTCTTC
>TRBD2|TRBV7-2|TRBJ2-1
CASGQSGTSGRRGNEQFF
TGTGCCAGCGGACAGTCCGGGACTAGCGGGCGGAGAGGGAATGAGCAGTTCTTC
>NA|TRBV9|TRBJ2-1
CASSVIQGNEQFF
TGTGCCAGCAGCGTGATACAGGGAAATGAGCAGTTCTTC
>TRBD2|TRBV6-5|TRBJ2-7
CASSYGGVTYEQYF
TGTGCCAGCAGTTACGGGGGGGTCACCTACGAGCAGTACTTC
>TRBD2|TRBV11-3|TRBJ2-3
CASSPGTSGRHPPDTQYF
TGTGCCAGCAGCCCTGGGACTAGCGGGAGGCATCCCCCAGATACGCAGTATTTT
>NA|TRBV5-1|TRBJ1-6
CASSLVADSPLHF
TGCGCCAGCAGCTTGGTTGCAGATTCACCCCTCCACTTT
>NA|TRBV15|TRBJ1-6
CATSRKQGEHSPLHF
TGTGCCACCAGCAGAAAACAGGGAGAACACTCACCCCTCCACTTT
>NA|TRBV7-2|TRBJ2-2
CASSRYKNTGELFF
TGTGCCAGCAGCCGTTACAAGAACACCGGGGAGCTGTTTTTT
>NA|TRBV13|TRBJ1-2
CASSIKGNGYTF
TGTGCCAGCAGCATTAAGGGGAATGGCTACACCTTC
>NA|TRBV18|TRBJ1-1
CASSTNMNTEAFF
TGTGCCAGCTCAACCAATATGAACACTGAAGCTTTCTTT
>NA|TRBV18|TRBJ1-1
CASCTDVVNTEAFF
TGTGCCAGCTGCACCGACGTGGTGAACACTGAAGCTTTCTTT